This T cell receptor (beta chain) comes out of a study of cytomegalovirus exposure and HLA in healthy donors. Researchers ran the PCR with 60 Vbeta and 13 Jbeta primers. Only in-frame clones appear in the TCRdb table, and some are missing; sequencing was by immunoSEQ multiplex PCR. The sample has around 90,000 clones, roughly 85% seen once. Germline CDR1 SQVTM, CDR2 ANQGSEA. CDR3 length equals 13 residues. Between the trimmed V and J ends, which lost 8 bases and 10 bases, there was a span of 21 bases. The gene calls are TRBV29-1 and TRBJ2-1; maybe TRBD2 (5 bases). The clonotype was recovered from a man aged 35 to 55 in good health and CMV-seropositive. Sequenced: PBMCs. CDR3 protein: CSIDRGASGEQFF. For the CDR3, the DNA is TGCAGCATAGACCGCGGAGCCTCGGGGGAGCAGTTCTTC.